The next 28 T cell receptor beta chains were all read from a single sample in a study of T cell responses to AZD1222 COVID-19 vaccine. Libraries were prepared by immunoSEQ multiplex PCR; TCRdb keeps only in-frame clonotypes and omits some of them. The table records some 50,000 clones, about 88% of them present only once. The sequencing used peripheral blood, collected on day 0 of AZD1222 vaccination. These receptors originate from an adult in good health.

The chain couples TRBV16 to TRBJ2-7, with TRBD2 matching 9 bases. Germline V CDR1 and CDR2: KGHSY, FQNENV. This CDR3 is 16 amino acids long. V lost 5 bases to trimming and J lost 2 bases; unmatched junction nucleotides: 10. The CDR3 DNA reads TGTGCCAGCAGCTCCGTTAGCGGGAGCGATCCCTACGAGCAGTACTTC. Translated: CASSSVSGSDPYEQYF.

The rearrangement links TRBV6-1 to TRBJ2-2; 9 nucleotides match TRBD1. Unmatched junction bases numbered 11, after V lost 4 bases and J lost 5 bases. The CDR3 spans 17 residues. CDR1 MNHNS and CDR2 SASEGT come from the germline V gene. CDR3: CASSGQGTGIRTGELFF. CDR3 DNA sequence: TGTGCCAGCAGTGGCCAAGGGACAGGGATCAGGACCGGGGAGCTGTTTTTT.

This clone was detected only once. The CDR3 sequence: CASSLGSPTEAFF. The CDR3 region has the DNA TGTGCCAGCAGCTTAGGTTCCCCCACTGAAGCTTTCTTT. The chain has TRBV7-9 and TRBJ1-1; D call uncertain. Germline CDR1 SEHNR, CDR2 FQNEAQ (reference sequence). There are 13 residues in the CDR3. The V and J ends lost 1 base and 4 bases respectively, with 7 bases between them.

This clone came up once. This rearrangement joins TRBV6-5 to TRBJ1-2, with TRBD1 matching 10 bases. CDR3 length: 14 amino acids. The germline V gene has CDR1 MNHEY and CDR2 SVGAGI. The ends lost 6 bases at V and 3 bases at J; junction bases unmatched: 4. CDR3 DNA: TGTGCCAGCAGAACTGGACAGGGGGACTATGGCTACACCTTC. Its translation: CASRTGQGDYGYTF.

The chain is built from TRBV18 and TRBJ2-7; 7 nucleotides match TRBD1. Germline V gene data show CDR1 as KGHSH and CDR2 as LQKENI. The V and J ends lost 4 bases and 3 bases, in that order; junction bases with no gene match: 6. The CDR3 sequence is 14 residues long. The CDR3 DNA is TGTGCCAGCTCACAATCCCGGGACAGCTACGAGCAGTACTTC. This sequence encodes CASSQSRDSYEQYF. The whole variable domain, filled in from reference TRBV18 and TRBJ2-7, reads NAGVMQNPRHLVRRRGQEARLRCSPMKGHSHVYWYRQLPEEGLKFMVYLQKENIIDESGMPKERFSAEFPKEGPSILRIQQVVRGDSAAYFCASSQSRDSYEQYFGPGTRLTVT.

V and J are TRBV4-3 and TRBJ1-4; the D gene is possibly TRBD1 (5 bases). There are 16 residues in the CDR3. Trimming took off 0 bases at V and 4 bases at J, with 12 bases between the two ends. The germline V gene encodes CDR1 LGHNA and CDR2 YSLEER. CDR3 loop: CASSQDLGEGNEKLFF. The CDR3 region has the DNA TGCGCCAGCAGCCAAGACTTGGGGGAGGGTAATGAAAAACTGTTTTTT.

Only a few counts were recorded for this clone. This rearrangement joins TRBV30 to TRBJ2-1, with 8 bases matching TRBD2. The CDR3 extends over 11 amino acids. Trimming took 0 bases from V and 15 from J; bases not matched to a gene: 4. Germline V gives CDR1 GTSNPN, CDR2 SVGIG (reference sequence). The CDR3 loop is CAWSVIGTRFF. The CDR3 region has the DNA TGTGCCTGGAGTGTAATCGGGACTAGGTTCTTC.

The chain carries TRBV24-1 and TRBJ2-1; D call uncertain. Germline lookup yields CDR1 KGHDR and CDR2 SFDVKD. V gave up 5 bases and J gave up 5 bases, with 9 bases separating them. CDR3 length: 13 amino acids. CDR3 DNA: TGTGCCACCAGTGGGGGTGGCCACAATGAGCAGTTCTTC. Translated, it gives CATSGGGHNEQFF.

The chain joins TRBV6-5 to TRBJ1-1; maybe TRBD1 (5 bases). The CDR3 runs to 15 residues. Looked up from germline, CDR1 is MNHEY and CDR2 is SVGAGI. Trimming took off 0 bases at V and 4 bases at J, with 12 bases between the two ends. CDR3 coding DNA: TGTGCCAGCAGTTACTCGGGCAGGGTAAGCACTGAAGCTTTCTTT. Translation gives CASSYSGRVSTEAFF.

Notes on this clone: At one of its ends the junction is not consistent with the germline gene, which may arise from a read error. V is TRBV11-2 and J is TRBJ2-7; D is unresolved. Germline-derived CDR1 and CDR2 are SGHAT and FQNNGV. CDR3 length: 12 amino acids. This chain's CDR3 is CASSLGDGGLNF. CDR3 nucleotide sequence: TGTGCCAGCAGCTTAGGGGATGGCGGTCTAAACTTC.

The genes are TRBV7-9 and TRBJ2-1; 7 bases are shared with TRBD1. After removal of 1 base from V and 6 bases from J, the junction contained 0 bases not matched to a gene. This CDR3 region has 13 residues. Germline V gives CDR1 SEHNR, CDR2 FQNEAQ (reference sequence). The CDR3 bases are TGTGCCAGCAGCTTAGAGGGGGCCAATGAGCAGTTCTTC. It codes for CASSLEGANEQFF.

The rearrangement links TRBV2 to TRBJ2-5, with TRBD2 matching 11 bases. The V gene's germline CDR1 is SNHLY and CDR2 FYNNEI. V trimming: 7 bases; J trimming: 2 bases; junction bases outside the gene matches: 12. The CDR3 covers 17 residues. The CDR3 spells CASTETVGLAGQETQYF. As DNA, the CDR3 is TGTGCCAGCACCGAGACGGTAGGACTAGCGGGTCAAGAGACCCAGTACTTC.

The CDR3 DNA is TGTGCCAGCAGCAAACTAGCGGGAGGCAATGAGCAGTTCTTC. Protein: CASSKLAGGNEQFF. V gene TRBV3-1 (or the pseudogene TRBV3-2) combines with J gene TRBJ2-1; TRBD2 matches 12 bases. The CDR3 consists of 14 residues. J was trimmed by 6 bases and V by 5 bases; bases with no gene match: 2. Per the germline V gene, CDR1 is LGHDT and CDR2 is YNNKEL (reference sequence).

CDR3 DNA: TGTGCCAGCAGCTTATTGGGACAGGGGGCCTTCTACAATGAGCAGTTCTTC. This translates into CASSLLGQGAFYNEQFF. The rearrangement joins TRBV7-8 to TRBJ2-1; 12 bases map to TRBD1. Germline values: CDR1 SGHVS, CDR2 FQNEAQ. V shed 2 bases, J shed 3 bases, and the junction held 5 bases outside the gene matches. There are 17 residues in the CDR3.

The gene calls are TRBV7-9 and TRBJ1-6; 7 nucleotides agree with TRBD1. This CDR3 region has 15 residues. V shed 6 bases, J shed 4 bases, and the junction held 6 bases outside the gene matches. CDR1 is SEHNR and CDR2 is FQNEAQ in the germline V gene (reference sequence). The CDR3 sequence: CASSSGTEYNSPLHF. CDR3 nucleotide sequence: TGTGCCAGCAGTTCCGGGACAGAATATAATTCACCCCTCCACTTT.

The chain joins TRBV16 to TRBJ2-3, with D possibly being TRBD1 or TRBD2 (5 bases each). V lost 4 bases and J 2 bases, leaving 16 bases between the germline ends. The CDR3 totals 16 residues. Germline-derived CDR1 and CDR2 are KGHSY and FQNENV. The CDR3, as DNA: TGTGCCAGCAGCCGAGCTTTGGGGGAGATCACAGATACGCAGTATTTT. It encodes CASSRALGEITDTQYF.

The V gene is TRBV11-2, the J gene TRBJ2-7; D unresolved. The V gene lost 5 bases and the J gene lost 1 base, with 12 bases spanning the gap. CDR1 and CDR2 (germline): SGHAT, FQNNGV. The CDR3 is made up of 14 amino acids. The CDR3 DNA follows: TGTGCCAGCAGCATAGGCCAGGCGTCCTACGAGCAGTACTTC. Translation gives CASSIGQASYEQYF.

The genes are TRBV6-5 and TRBJ1-5; 8 bases match TRBD1. The CDR3 is made up of 15 amino acids. Germline V lookup: CDR1 MNHEY, CDR2 SVGAGI. Trimming cost V 10 bases and J 0 bases; bases outside gene matches: 8. The CDR3 nucleotides read TGTGCCACAAGGACAGGGCCCGATAGCAATCAGCCCCAGCATTTT. This encodes CATRTGPDSNQPQHF.

A few counts support this clone. The gene calls are TRBV4-1 and TRBJ1-4, with TRBD1 as a possible D gene (5 bases). The germline V gene has CDR1 MGHRA and CDR2 YSYEKL. Trimming pared 4 bases from V and 5 bases from J, leaving 14 bases between. The CDR3 has 15 amino acids. The CDR3 loop reads CASSLHGTGNEKLFF. The CDR3 region has the DNA TGCGCCAGCAGCCTTCACGGGACGGGCAATGAAAAACTGTTTTTT.

CDR3 in DNA: TGTGCCAGCAGTTCACGGGCAAACACTGAAGCTTTCTTT. The encoded protein is CASSSRANTEAFF. This rearrangement joins TRBV12-3 or TRBV12-4 to TRBJ1-1; D unresolved. There are 13 residues in the CDR3. With 4 bases removed from V and 2 bases from J, the gap between germline ends came to 8 bases.

This chain joins TRBV10-3 and TRBJ2-5; 10 nucleotides agree with TRBD2. The CDR3 runs to 16 residues. Losses at the gene ends were 11 bases for V and 4 bases for J; bases not matched to a gene: 16. Germline CDR1 and CDR2: ENHRY and SYGVKD. In nucleotides, the CDR3 is TGTGCCTCCTCGGAGGGAACTAGCGGGAACGTAGAGACCCAGTACTTC. Translating gives CASSEGTSGNVETQYF.

This chain uses TRBV4-3 with TRBJ1-2, with 8 bases fitting TRBD1. CDR3 length: 14 residues. The V and J ends lost 3 bases and 7 bases, in that order; junction bases with no gene match: 7. Germline V lookup: CDR1 LGHNA, CDR2 YSLEER. CDR3 loop: CASSHRGQGGGYTF. CDR3 bases: TGCGCCAGCAGCCATCGAGGACAGGGCGGTGGCTACACCTTC.

The chain joins TRBV20-1 to TRBJ1-5, with 8 bases matching TRBD1. Trimming removed 3 bases from V and 3 bases from J; junction bases left unmatched: 13. The CDR3 totals 17 residues. The germline V gene encodes CDR1 DFQATT and CDR2 SNEGSKA (reference sequence). CDR3 amino acids: CSASDQGARGYNQPQHF. For the CDR3, the DNA is TGCAGTGCTAGTGATCAGGGGGCCAGGGGTTACAATCAGCCCCAGCATTTT.

The chain carries TRBV4-1 and TRBJ1-6, with 7 bases identical to TRBD1. The V and J ends lost 3 bases and 7 bases, in that order; junction bases with no gene match: 9. The germline gives CDR1 MGHRA, CDR2 YSYEKL. The CDR3 runs 16 residues. The CDR3 region has the DNA TGCGCCAGCAGCCACCCTAAGGGGACAGTCAATTCACCCCTCCACTTT. Translated, it gives CASSHPKGTVNSPLHF.

V gene TRBV6-5 combines with J gene TRBJ2-1; TRBD2 aligns across 8 bases. This CDR3 has 15 residues. V shed 2 bases and J 3 bases; nucleotides not matched to a gene: 3. Germline V gene lookup returns CDR1 MNHEY and CDR2 SVGAGI. CDR3 protein: CASSYVLADYNEQFF. CDR3 nucleotides: TGTGCCAGCAGTTACGTACTAGCGGACTACAATGAGCAGTTCTTC.

The rearrangement joins TRBV30 to TRBJ1-5, with a possible D match to TRBD1 (5 bases). Trimming shortened V by 0 bases and J by 4 bases, and 13 bases separated the two germline ends. CDR1 is GTSNPN, CDR2 SVGIG, per germline (reference sequence). The CDR3 has 15 residues. The CDR3 coding sequence is TGTGCCTGGAGTGTATCGGGGCAGCCGAATCAGCCCCAGCATTTT. Its translation: CAWSVSGQPNQPQHF.

V gene TRBV11-3 combines with J gene TRBJ1-1; 9 positions match TRBD1. Unmatched junction bases numbered 11, after V lost 5 bases and J lost 7 bases. The germline V gene has CDR1 SGHNT and CDR2 YENEEA. The CDR3 is made up of 15 amino acids. CDR3 sequence reads: CASSQIVGQGSEAFF. In nucleotides, the CDR3 is TGTGCCAGCAGCCAAATAGTGGGACAGGGAAGTGAAGCTTTCTTT.

The chain uses TRBV14 and TRBJ2-7, with TRBD2 as a possible D gene (7 bases). Germline loops: CDR1 SGHDN, CDR2 FVKESK. There are 13 residues in the CDR3. V lost 4 bases to trimming and J lost 2 bases, with 9 bases between them. The CDR3 nucleotides are TGTGCCAGCAGCCCGCGGGGGCCCTACGAGCAGTACTTC. This sequence encodes CASSPRGPYEQYF.